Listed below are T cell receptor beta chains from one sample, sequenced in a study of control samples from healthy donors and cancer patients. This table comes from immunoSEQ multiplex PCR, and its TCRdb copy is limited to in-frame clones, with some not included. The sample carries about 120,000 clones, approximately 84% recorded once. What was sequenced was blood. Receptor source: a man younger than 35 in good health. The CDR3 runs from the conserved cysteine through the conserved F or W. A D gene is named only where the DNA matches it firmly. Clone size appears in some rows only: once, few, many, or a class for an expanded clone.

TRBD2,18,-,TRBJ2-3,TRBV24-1,TGTGCCACCAGTGATCGGACTAGCGGGACCTCTAGCACAGATACGCAGTATTTT,CATSDRTSGTSSTDTQYF
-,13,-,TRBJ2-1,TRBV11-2,TGTGCCAGCAGCTTAGACCGTGGGAATGAGCAGTTCTTC,CASSLDRGNEQFF
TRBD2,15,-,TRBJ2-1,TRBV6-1,TGTGCCAGCAGTGAAAGACTAGCGGGCCACAATGAGCAGTTCTTC,CASSERLAGHNEQFF
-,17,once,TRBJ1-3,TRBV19,TGTGCCAGTAGTTCCGGACGGAGTTCCCTCTCTGGAAACACCATATATTTT,CASSSGRSSLSGNTIYF
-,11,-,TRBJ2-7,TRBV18,TGTGCCAGCTCACCCCAGGGCGAGCAGTACTTC,CASSPQGEQYF
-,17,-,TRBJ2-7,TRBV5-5,TGTGCCAGCAGCTTCCGGGACTTAAGGGGGCCTGGTAACGAGCAGTACTTC,CASSFRDLRGPGNEQYF
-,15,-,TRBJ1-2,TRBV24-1,TGTGCCACCGCAGCTCCGGGTCAGGAAGAATCAGGCTACACCTTC,CATAAPGQEESGYTF
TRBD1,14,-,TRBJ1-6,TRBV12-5,TGTGCTAGTGGTTTGGGGACAGGAGTTTCACCCCTCCACTTT,CASGLGTGVSPLHF
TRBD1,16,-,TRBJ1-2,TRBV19,TGTGCCAGTAGTATAATGAACAGGGGGCGCTTGGATGGCTACACCTTC,CASSIMNRGRLDGYTF
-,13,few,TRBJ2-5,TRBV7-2,TGTGCCAGCAGCCGACGGACCCAAGAGACCCAGTACTTC,CASSRRTQETQYF
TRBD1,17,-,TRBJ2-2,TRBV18,TGTGCCAGCTCACCACCTCTGGGACAGGCAAAGACCGGGGAGCTGTTTTTT,CASSPPLGQAKTGELFF
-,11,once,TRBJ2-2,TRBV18,TGTGCCAGCTCCGGAGGGGCGGAGCTGTTTTTT,CASSGGAELFF
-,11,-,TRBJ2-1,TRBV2,TGTGCCAGCAGTGAATACCATGAGCAGTTCTTC,CASSEYHEQFF
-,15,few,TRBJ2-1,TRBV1,TGCACCAGCAGCCTCCATACGGGGGCGTCCAATGAGCAGTTCTTC,CTSSLHTGASNEQFF
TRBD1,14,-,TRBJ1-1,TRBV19,TGTGCCAGTAGTTCTCGGGACAGGGTAGGTGAAGCTTTCTTT,CASSSRDRVGEAFF
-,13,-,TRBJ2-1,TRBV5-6,TGTGCCAGCAGCTTCGCTCCTACGGGGGAGCAGTTCTTC,CASSFAPTGEQFF
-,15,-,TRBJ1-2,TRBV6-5,TGTGCCAGCAGTTATCTATCAGGAGCTAACTATGGCTACACCTTC,CASSYLSGANYGYTF
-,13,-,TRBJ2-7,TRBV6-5,TGTGCCAGCCGAAACAGGCTCTCCTACGAGCAGTACTTC,CASRNRLSYEQYF
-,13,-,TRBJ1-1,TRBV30,TGTGCCTGGAGGTTGGGTATGAACACTGAAGCTTTCTTT,CAWRLGMNTEAFF
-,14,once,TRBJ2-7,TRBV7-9,TGTGCCAGCAGCCCCCCGGCAGCTTCCTACGAGCAGTACTTC,CASSPPAASYEQYF
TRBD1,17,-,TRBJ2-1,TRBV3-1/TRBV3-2,TGTGCCAGCAGCCAAACTTGGACAGGGGGCGGTAACGATGAGCAGTTCTTC,CASSQTWTGGGNDEQFF
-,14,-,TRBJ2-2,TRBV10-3,TGTGCCATCGGCGGGGGCGGCGGGCAGCCAGAGCTGTTTTTT,CAIGGGGGQPELFF
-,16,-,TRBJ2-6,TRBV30,TGTGCCTGGTATTGGACCGAAAGCTCTGGGGCCAACGTCCTGACTTTC,CAWYWTESSGANVLTF
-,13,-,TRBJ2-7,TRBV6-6,TGTGCCAGCACCCCGGACCTGTATTACGAGCAGTACTTC,CASTPDLYYEQYF
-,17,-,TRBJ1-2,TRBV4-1,TGCGCCAGCAGCCAAGCCACCGCCGATCTCTATGGGTATGGCTACACCTTC,CASSQATADLYGYGYTF
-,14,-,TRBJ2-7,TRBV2,TGTGCCAGCAGTTTTCACGGGAGCTCCTACGAGCAGTACTTC,CASSFHGSSYEQYF
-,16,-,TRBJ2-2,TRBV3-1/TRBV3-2,TGTGCCAGCAGCCAAGAAACCAGGGTAGGGACCGGGGAGCTGTTTTTT,CASSQETRVGTGELFF
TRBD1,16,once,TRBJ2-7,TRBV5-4,TGTGCCAGCAGCCCGACCCGGACAGGGGGCCTCTACGAGCAGTACTTC,CASSPTRTGGLYEQYF
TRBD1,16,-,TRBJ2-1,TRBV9,TGTGCCAGCAGCGTAGAAGCAGGGGGAAAATACAATGAGCAGTTCTTC,CASSVEAGGKYNEQFF
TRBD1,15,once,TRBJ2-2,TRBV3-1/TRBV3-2,TGTGCCAGCAGCCAAGGACAGGGGAAGTCCGGGGAGCTGTTTTTT,CASSQGQGKSGELFF
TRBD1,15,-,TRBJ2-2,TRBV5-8,TGTGCCAGCAGCTCCGGACAGGGGAGAACCGGGGAGCTGTTTTTT,CASSSGQGRTGELFF
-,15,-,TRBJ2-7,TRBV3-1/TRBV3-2,TGTGCCAGCAGCCAGCGGCTAGCGTTAGATTACGAGCAGTACTTC,CASSQRLALDYEQYF
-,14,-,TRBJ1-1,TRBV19,TGTGCCAGTAGCCCCGGTGTGGGTTCCACTGAAGCTTTCTTT,CASSPGVGSTEAFF
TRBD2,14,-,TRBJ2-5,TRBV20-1,TGCAGTGCTAGTCGGCTAGCGGGCCAAGAGACCCAGTACTTC,CSASRLAGQETQYF
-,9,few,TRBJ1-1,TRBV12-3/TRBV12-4,TGTGCCAGCAGTCCTGAAGCTTTCTTT,CASSPEAFF
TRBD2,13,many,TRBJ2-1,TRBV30,TGTGCCTGGAGTCTCATAGCGGGAAATGAGCAGTTCTTC,CAWSLIAGNEQFF
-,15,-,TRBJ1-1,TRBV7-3,TGTGCCAGCAGCCCTGGGTCCGGGGCACGTATGGAAGCTTTCTTT,CASSPGSGARMEAFF
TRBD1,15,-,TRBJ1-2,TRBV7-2,TGTGCCAGCAGCTTAGCGGGACAGGGGGGCTATGGCTACACCTTC,CASSLAGQGGYGYTF
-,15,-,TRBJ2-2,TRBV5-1,TGCGCCAGCAAGGTAGATACAGGACCCACCGGGGAGCTGTTTTTT,CASKVDTGPTGELFF
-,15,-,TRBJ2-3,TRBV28,TGTGCCAGCAGTTTCCGGGCTGACACCCCAGATACGCAGTATTTT,CASSFRADTPDTQYF
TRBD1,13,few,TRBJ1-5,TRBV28,TGTGCCAGCAGTACAGGGGGCCATCAGCCCCAGCATTTT,CASSTGGHQPQHF
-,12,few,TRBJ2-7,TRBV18,TGTGCCAGCTCCACGGTGTCCTACGAGCAGTACTTC,CASSTVSYEQYF
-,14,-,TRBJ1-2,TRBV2,TGTGCCAGCAGTGTTCAGGCCGGACAGTTTGACTACACCTTC,CASSVQAGQFDYTF
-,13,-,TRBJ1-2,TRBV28,TGTGCCAGCAGCCCATCAGGGGCCTATGGCTACACCTTC,CASSPSGAYGYTF
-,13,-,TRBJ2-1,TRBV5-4,TGTGCCAGCACTCTCAGGGGCGGTATTGAGCAGTTCTTC,CASTLRGGIEQFF
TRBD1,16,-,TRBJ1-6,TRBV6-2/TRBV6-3,TGTGCCAGCAGTCAGCCGGGACAGCGATATGATTCACCCCTCCACTTT,CASSQPGQRYDSPLHF
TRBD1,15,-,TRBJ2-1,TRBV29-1,TGCAGCGTATTAGACTACGGGACAGGGGCGATTGAGCAGTTCTTC,CSVLDYGTGAIEQFF
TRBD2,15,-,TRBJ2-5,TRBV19,TGTGCCAGTAGTATGACTAGCGGGACTCAAGAGACCCAGTACTTC,CASSMTSGTQETQYF
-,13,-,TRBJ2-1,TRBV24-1,TGTGCCACCAGTGATGGACTGTACAATGAGCAGTTCTTC,CATSDGLYNEQFF
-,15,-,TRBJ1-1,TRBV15,TGTGCCACCAGCAGAGATAGAGGACGGGCGCAGGAAGCTTTCTTT,CATSRDRGRAQEAFF
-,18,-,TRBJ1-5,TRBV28,TGTGCCAGCAGTTTATATCCCGTCGATGGGGGTGGCAATCAGCCCCAGCATTTT,CASSLYPVDGGGNQPQHF
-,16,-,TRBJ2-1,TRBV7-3,TGTGCCAGCAGCTTAACGAGCGGACGACGTTTTAATGAGCAGTTCTTC,CASSLTSGRRFNEQFF
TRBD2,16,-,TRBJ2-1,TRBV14,TGTGCCAGCAGCCGGGGAGGGACGCGCTCCTACAATGAGCAGTTCTTC,CASSRGGTRSYNEQFF